These 17 T cell receptor beta chains came from one sample sequenced in a study of PD-1 blockade in classical Hodgkin lymphoma. Repertoires were generated with immunoSEQ multiplex PCR, while TCRdb's copy carries only in-frame clones and drops some. The sample lists 20,000 to 25,000 clones, 60% to 80% occurring once. Regarding time point: cycle 4 day 1 (C4D1), after around six weeks of nivolumab. With no exception, relapse followed autologous stem cell transplantation in all patients, and brentuximab vedotin exposure varied. The sequencing used peripheral blood mononuclear cells (PBMCs), collected before the fourth cycle of nivolumab. These TCRs come from a human donor with classical Hodgkin lymphoma.

This chain uses TRBV5-1 with TRBJ1-1, with D possibly matching TRBD1 (5 bases). The CDR3 has 15 amino acids. The V end was cut by 0 bases, the J end by 2 bases, with 11 bases between. Germline CDR1 SGHRS, CDR2 YFSETQ. CDR3: CASSLVRGYNTEAFF. DNA for the CDR3: TGCGCCAGCAGCTTGGTTCGGGGGTACAACACTGAAGCTTTCTTT.

The CDR3 reads CASKRDTSDGYTF. The DNA of the CDR3 is TGTGCCAGCAAAAGGGACACCTCGGATGGCTACACCTTC. The chain couples TRBV6-6 to TRBJ1-2, with a weak D call TRBD1 (6 bases). The CDR3 spans 13 residues. The germline V gene encodes CDR1 MNHNY and CDR2 SVGAGI (reference sequence). Trimming shortened V by 7 bases and J by 6 bases, and 15 bases separated the two germline ends.

V is TRBV7-8 and J is TRBJ1-2; D is unresolved. The CDR3 contains 13 residues. Germline loops: CDR1 SGHVS, CDR2 FQNEAQ. V was trimmed by 5 bases and J by 0 bases, leaving 7 bases between them. The CDR3 nucleotides read TGTGCCAGCAGCCATCTTCCTAACTATGGCTACACCTTC. It codes for CASSHLPNYGYTF. Using reference TRBV7-8 and TRBJ1-2 for the parts outside the CDR3, the full variable domain is GAGVSQSPRYKVAKRGQDVALRCDPISGHVSLFWYQQALGQGPEFLTYFQNEAQLDKSGLPSDRFFAERPEGSVSTLKIQRTQQEDSAVYLCASSHLPNYGYTFGSGTRLTVV.

This clone was counted once. The chain carries TRBV7-3 and TRBJ2-2; no definite D call. In germline, CDR1 is SGHTA, CDR2 FQGTGA. Trimming stripped 5 bases from V and 6 bases from J, with 7 bases between. This CDR3 is built from 12 residues. CDR3: CASSLPPGELFF. The DNA of the CDR3 is TGTGCCAGCAGCCTACCCCCCGGGGAGCTGTTTTTT.

CDR3 loop: CASSFQNEQYF. The DNA of the CDR3 is TGTGCCAGCAGCTTTCAAAACGAGCAGTACTTC. This chain uses TRBV5-6 with TRBJ2-7; D gene uncertain. CDR3 length: 11 amino acids. V dropped 2 bases and J dropped 5 bases, with 5 bases sitting between them. Germline assignment: CDR1 SGHDT and CDR2 YYEEEE.

This clone occurred a few times. This chain links TRBV7-2 with TRBJ2-7, with D possibly matching TRBD2 (6 bases). The CDR3 loop spans 15 amino acids. Germline CDR1 SGHTA, CDR2 FQGNSA. Between the trimmed V and J ends, which lost 1 base and 0 bases, there was a span of 10 bases. This CDR3 is CASSLVGGASYEQYF. As DNA, the CDR3 is TGTGCCAGCAGCTTAGTGGGAGGCGCCTCCTACGAGCAGTACTTC.

The rearrangement uses TRBV5-4 and TRBJ2-7, with TRBD1 identical over 8 bases. This CDR3 has 14 amino acids. Unmatched junction bases numbered 5, after V lost 3 bases and J lost 3 bases. Germline loops: CDR1 SGHNT, CDR2 YYREEE (reference sequence). In DNA, the CDR3 is TGTGCCAGCAGCTCCGGGACAGGCCTCTACGAGCAGTACTTC. As protein: CASSSGTGLYEQYF.

This chain uses TRBV10-3 with TRBJ1-2, with D tentatively TRBD1 (5 bases). Germline V CDR1 and CDR2: ENHRY, SYGVKD. The V end was cut by 6 bases, the J end by 4 bases, with 18 bases between. CDR3 size: 15 residues. The DNA of the CDR3 is TGTGCCATCAGGGCAACCGGGACGGCCGTCTATGGCTACACCTTC. This sequence encodes CAIRATGTAVYGYTF.

This clone was picked up a small number of times. The rearrangement uses TRBV28 and TRBJ2-7; possible D gene TRBD1, 5 bases. Trimming took 3 bases from V and 5 from J, leaving 11 bases between them. The germline V gene encodes CDR1 MDHEN and CDR2 SYDVKM. The length of the CDR3 is 13 residues. The CDR3 bases are TGTGCCAGCAGTTTCGGATGGGGCCACGAGCAGTACTTC. This translates into CASSFGWGHEQYF.

The CDR3 loop reads CASTPRQGSEQYF. The CDR3 DNA sequence: TGTGCCAGCACCCCACGACAGGGTAGCGAGCAGTACTTC. The rearrangement links TRBV6-5 to TRBJ2-7; 7 bases are shared with TRBD1. Germline values: CDR1 MNHEY, CDR2 SVGAGI. CDR3 size: 13 residues. V lost 7 bases to trimming and J lost 6 bases; unmatched junction nucleotides: 9.

The V gene is TRBV7-2, the J gene TRBJ1-1, with unresolved D. The CDR3 is 14 residues long. Germline assignment: CDR1 SGHTA and CDR2 FQGNSA. Deletions cut 5 bases from V and 7 bases from J, with 17 bases between. In DNA form, the CDR3 reads TGTGCCAGCAGCCCGGTTCCGGGCAGGCATGAAGCTTTCTTT. It yields the protein CASSPVPGRHEAFF. Full variable domain (remainder filled in from reference TRBV7-2 and TRBJ1-1): GAGVSQSPSNKVTEKGKDVELRCDPISGHTALYWYRQSLGQGLEFLIYFQGNSAPDKSGLPSDRFSAERTGGSVSTLTIQRTQQEDSAVYLCASSPVPGRHEAFFGQGTRLTVV.

The rearrangement links TRBV29-1 to TRBJ2-3; D is uncertain. CDR1 is SQVTM, CDR2 ANQGSEA, per germline. Trimming left V 5 bases short and J 2 bases short, with 14 bases between. CDR3 length equals 14 residues. The CDR3 DNA reads TGCAGCGTTCAAGTGGGCTCCACCACAGATACGCAGTATTTT. It codes for CSVQVGSTTDTQYF.

V and J are TRBV7-9 and TRBJ2-1; possible D gene TRBD1, 5 bases. CDR1 and CDR2 (germline): SEHNR, FQNEAQ (reference sequence). Trimming left V 1 base short and J 9 bases short, with 16 bases between. The CDR3 loop spans 15 amino acids. CDR3: CASSLELGVWSEQFF. For the CDR3, the DNA is TGTGCCAGCAGCTTAGAATTAGGGGTGTGGAGTGAGCAGTTCTTC.

In nucleotides, the CDR3 is TGTGCCAGCTCACCCCAACTTGGACAGAACTATGGCTACACCTTC. Translating it yields CASSPQLGQNYGYTF. This chain links TRBV18 with TRBJ1-2; D is possibly TRBD1 (6 bases). Deletions cut 3 bases from V and 2 bases from J, with 13 bases between. In germline, CDR1 is KGHSH, CDR2 LQKENI. The CDR3 is made up of 15 amino acids.

As DNA, the CDR3 is TGTGCCAGCAGTGAAGCAAACGAAGGGGGCGTTGGGCAAGAGACCCAGTACTTC. It codes for CASSEANEGGVGQETQYF. This rearrangement joins TRBV2 to TRBJ2-5; TRBD1 matches 7 bases. The CDR3 covers 18 residues. Germline loops: CDR1 SNHLY, CDR2 FYNNEI. Trimming removed 0 bases from V and 2 bases from J; junction bases left unmatched: 12.

This clone turned up a few times. The chain carries TRBV6-7 and TRBJ1-3, with a tentative D call TRBD1 (5 bases). TRBV6-7 is recorded as an ORF, its role being uncertain. This CDR3 spans 14 amino acids. Between the trimmed V and J ends, which lost 8 bases and 0 bases, there was a span of 11 bases. As DNA, the CDR3 is TGTGCCAGCCCCACAGGAAGCTCTGGAAACACCATATATTTT. Its protein is CASPTGSSGNTIYF.

This chain uses TRBV19 with TRBJ1-2, with D possibly TRBD1 on 6 matching bases. With 6 bases removed from V and 4 bases from J, the gap between germline ends came to 15 bases. Germline CDR1 LNHDA, CDR2 SQIVND (reference sequence). The CDR3 length is 14 residues. CDR3 region: CASRRTTGFYGYTF. CDR3 sequence (DNA): TGTGCCAGTAGACGGACCACAGGGTTCTATGGCTACACCTTC.